These 6 T cell receptor beta chains were sequenced from one sample in a study of cytomegalovirus exposure and HLA in healthy donors. Researchers ran the PCR with 60 Vbeta and 13 Jbeta primers. Sequencing used immunoSEQ multiplex PCR; TCRdb keeps in-frame clones, though not all of them. This table holds hundreds of thousands of clones, around 79% found once. Sequences were obtained from PBMCs. The origin of the receptors is a male donor in good health and CMV-seronegative.

The rearrangement uses TRBV9 and TRBJ2-7; 10 nucleotides agree with TRBD2. CDR3 length: 15 amino acids. Unmatched junction bases numbered 9, after V lost 4 bases and J lost 5 bases. Germline V gene lookup returns CDR1 SGDLS and CDR2 YYNGEE. This CDR3 reads CASSPGLAGADEQYF. CDR3 in DNA: TGTGCCAGCAGCCCTGGGCTAGCGGGGGCCGACGAGCAGTACTTC. Full variable domain (outside the CDR3, taken from reference TRBV9 and TRBJ2-7): DSGVTQTPKHLITATGQRVTLRCSPRSGDLSVYWYQQSLDQGLQFLIQYYNGEERAKGNILERFSAQQFPDLHSELNLSSLELGDSALYFCASSPGLAGADEQYFGPGTRLTVT.

The chain employs TRBV6-6 and TRBJ2-7; tentative D call: TRBD2 (5 bases). The germline V gene encodes CDR1 MNHNY and CDR2 SVGAGI (reference sequence). Between the trimmed V and J ends, which lost 3 bases and 3 bases, there was a span of 18 bases. The CDR3 totals 16 residues. CDR3 protein: CASSYARPGMVYEQYF. Here the CDR3 DNA reads TGTGCCAGCAGTTATGCCAGGCCGGGGATGGTCTACGAGCAGTACTTC.

The rearrangement uses TRBV7-3 and TRBJ1-5; TRBD1 might be the D (6 bases). The CDR3 totals 14 residues. CDR1 is SGHTA and CDR2 is FQGTGA in the germline V gene. Trimming removed 2 bases from V and 5 bases from J, with 10 bases in between. CDR3 bases: TGTGCCAGCAGCTTAGGGGCAGGGGATCAGCCCCAGCATTTT. It translates to CASSLGAGDQPQHF.

In this sample, this clone turned up a few times. The chain uses TRBV6-4 and TRBJ2-3, with D perhaps matching TRBD2 (5 bases). The CDR3 contains 14 residues. Deletions cut 3 bases from V and 0 bases from J, with 7 bases between. Germline V gene sequence: CDR1 MRHNA, CDR2 SNTAGT. As DNA, the CDR3 is TGTGCCAGCAGTGAAGGCGGGAGCACAGATACGCAGTATTTT. The encoded protein is CASSEGGSTDTQYF.

The gene calls are TRBV18 and TRBJ1-1; D is undetermined. Germline V lookup: CDR1 KGHSH, CDR2 LQKENI. The CDR3 has 15 amino acids. The germline V and J ends were trimmed by 1 base and 3 bases, with 12 bases remaining between them. CDR3 sequence: CASSPRRLADTEAFF. For the CDR3, the DNA is TGTGCCAGCTCACCACGACGCCTGGCGGACACTGAAGCTTTCTTT.

The DNA for the CDR3 is TGTGCCAGCAGCTTAGGACAGGACCCTCCTGAAGCTTTCTTT. It translates to CASSLGQDPPEAFF. The genes are TRBV5-6 and TRBJ1-1; the match to TRBD1 covers 7 bases. J lost 6 bases, V lost 2 bases, and 7 bases had no gene match. This CDR3 spans 14 amino acids. Germline V CDR1 and CDR2: SGHDT, YYEEEE.